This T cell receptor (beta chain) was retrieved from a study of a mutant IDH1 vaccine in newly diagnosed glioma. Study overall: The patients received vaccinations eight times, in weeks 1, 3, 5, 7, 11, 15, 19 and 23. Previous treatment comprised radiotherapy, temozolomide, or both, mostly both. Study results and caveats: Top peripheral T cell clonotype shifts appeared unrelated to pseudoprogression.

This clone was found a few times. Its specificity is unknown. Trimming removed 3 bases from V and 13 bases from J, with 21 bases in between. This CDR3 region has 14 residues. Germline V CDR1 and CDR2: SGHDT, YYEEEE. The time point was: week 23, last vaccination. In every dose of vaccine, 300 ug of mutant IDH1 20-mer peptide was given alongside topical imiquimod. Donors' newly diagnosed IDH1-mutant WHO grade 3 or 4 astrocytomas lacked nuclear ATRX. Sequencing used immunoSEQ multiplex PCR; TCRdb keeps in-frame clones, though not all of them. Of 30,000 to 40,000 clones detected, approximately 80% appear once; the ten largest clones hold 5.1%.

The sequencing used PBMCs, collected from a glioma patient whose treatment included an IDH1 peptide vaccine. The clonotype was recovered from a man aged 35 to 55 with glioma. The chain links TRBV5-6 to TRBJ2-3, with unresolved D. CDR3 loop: CASSSDNAETYKYF. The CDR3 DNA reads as TGTGCCAGCAGCTCTGATAATGCAGAAACTTACAAGTATTTT.